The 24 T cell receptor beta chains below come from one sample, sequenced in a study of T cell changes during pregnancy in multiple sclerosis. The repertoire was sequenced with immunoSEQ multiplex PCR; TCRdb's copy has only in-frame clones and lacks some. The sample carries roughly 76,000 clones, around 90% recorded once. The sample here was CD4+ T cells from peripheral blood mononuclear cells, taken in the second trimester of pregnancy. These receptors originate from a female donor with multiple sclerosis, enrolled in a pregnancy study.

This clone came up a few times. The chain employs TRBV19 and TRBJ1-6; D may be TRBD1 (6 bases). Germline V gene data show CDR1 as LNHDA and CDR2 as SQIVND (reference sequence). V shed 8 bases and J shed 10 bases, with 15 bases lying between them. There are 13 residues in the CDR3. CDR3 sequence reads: CASSPDRPSPLHF. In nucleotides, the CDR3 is TGTGCCAGTTCTCCTGACAGGCCCTCACCCCTCCACTTT. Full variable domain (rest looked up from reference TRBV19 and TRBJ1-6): DGGITQSPKYLFRKEGQNVTLSCEQNLNHDAMYWYRQDPGQGLRLIYYSQIVNDFQKGDIAEGYSVSREKKESFPLTVTSAQKNPTAFYLCASSPDRPSPLHFGNGTRLTVT.

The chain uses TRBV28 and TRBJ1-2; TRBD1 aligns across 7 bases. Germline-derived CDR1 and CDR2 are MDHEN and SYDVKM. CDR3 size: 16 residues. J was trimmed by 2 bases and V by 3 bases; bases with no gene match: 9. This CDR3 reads CASSFFPDRMNYGYTF. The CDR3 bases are TGTGCCAGCAGTTTCTTTCCGGACAGGATGAACTATGGCTACACCTTC.

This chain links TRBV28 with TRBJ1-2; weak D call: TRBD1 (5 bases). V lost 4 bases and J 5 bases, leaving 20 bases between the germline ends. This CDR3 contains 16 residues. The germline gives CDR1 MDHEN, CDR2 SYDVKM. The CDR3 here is CASSSWSRTGTYGYTF. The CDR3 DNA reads TGTGCCAGCAGTTCTTGGTCTAGAACAGGAACTTATGGCTACACCTTC.

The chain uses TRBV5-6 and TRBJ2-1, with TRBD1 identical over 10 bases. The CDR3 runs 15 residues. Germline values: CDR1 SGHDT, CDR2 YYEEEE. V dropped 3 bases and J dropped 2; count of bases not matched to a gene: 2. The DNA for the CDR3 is TGTGCCAGCAGCTGGGACAGGGGCCCCTACAATGAGCAGTTCTTC. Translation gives CASSWDRGPYNEQFF.

The DNA of the CDR3 is TGCGCCAGCAGCCTCGGACAGGGGGGCTTGAACACTGAAGCTTTCTTT. Its translation: CASSLGQGGLNTEAFF. The gene calls are TRBV4-1 and TRBJ1-1; 10 bases line up with TRBD1. Per the germline V gene, CDR1 is MGHRA and CDR2 is YSYEKL. This CDR3 is 16 amino acids long. V shed 4 bases, J shed 0 bases, and the junction held 5 bases outside the gene matches.

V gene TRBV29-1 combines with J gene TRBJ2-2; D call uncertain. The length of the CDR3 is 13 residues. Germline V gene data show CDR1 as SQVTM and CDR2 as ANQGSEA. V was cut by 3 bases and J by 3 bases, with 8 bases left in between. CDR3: CSVDSFHTGELFF. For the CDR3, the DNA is TGCAGCGTTGACTCCTTCCACACCGGGGAGCTGTTTTTT.

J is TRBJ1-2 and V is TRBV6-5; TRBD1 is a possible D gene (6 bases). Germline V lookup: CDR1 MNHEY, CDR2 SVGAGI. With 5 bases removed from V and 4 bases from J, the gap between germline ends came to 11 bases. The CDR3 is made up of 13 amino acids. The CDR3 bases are TGTGCCAGCAGTCCAATGACAGGCTATGGCTACACCTTC. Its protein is CASSPMTGYGYTF.

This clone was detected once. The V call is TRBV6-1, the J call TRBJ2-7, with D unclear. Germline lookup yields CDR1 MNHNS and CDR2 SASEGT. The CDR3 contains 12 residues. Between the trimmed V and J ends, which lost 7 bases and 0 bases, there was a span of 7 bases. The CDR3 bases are TGTGCCAGCATTTTGAGCTCCTACGAGCAGTACTTC. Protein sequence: CASILSSYEQYF.

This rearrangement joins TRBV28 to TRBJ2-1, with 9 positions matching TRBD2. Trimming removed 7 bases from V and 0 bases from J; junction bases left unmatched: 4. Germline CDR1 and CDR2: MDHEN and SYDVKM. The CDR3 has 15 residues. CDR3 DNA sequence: TGTGCCAGCACACAAGCGGGAGGCTCCTACAATGAGCAGTTCTTC. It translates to CASTQAGGSYNEQFF. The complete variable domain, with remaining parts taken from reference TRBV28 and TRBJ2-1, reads DVKVTQSSRYLVKRTGEKVFLECVQDMDHENMFWYRQDPGLGLRLIYFSYDVKMKEKGDIPEGYSVSREKKERFSLILESASTNQTSMYLCASTQAGGSYNEQFFGPGTRLTVL.

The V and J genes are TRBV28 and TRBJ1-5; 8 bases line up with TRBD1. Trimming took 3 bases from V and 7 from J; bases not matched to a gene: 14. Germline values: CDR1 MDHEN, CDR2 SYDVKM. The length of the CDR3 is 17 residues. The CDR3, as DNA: TGTGCCAGCAGTTTTTCCCTTCAGGGGGCAATCAGCCAGCCCCAGCATTTT. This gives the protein CASSFSLQGAISQPQHF.

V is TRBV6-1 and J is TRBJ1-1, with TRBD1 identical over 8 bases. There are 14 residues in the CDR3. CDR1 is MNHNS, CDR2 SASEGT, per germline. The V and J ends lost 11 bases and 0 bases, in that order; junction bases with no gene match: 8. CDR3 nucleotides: TGTGCCGGCCGACAGGGGAATATGAACACTGAAGCTTTCTTT. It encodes CAGRQGNMNTEAFF.

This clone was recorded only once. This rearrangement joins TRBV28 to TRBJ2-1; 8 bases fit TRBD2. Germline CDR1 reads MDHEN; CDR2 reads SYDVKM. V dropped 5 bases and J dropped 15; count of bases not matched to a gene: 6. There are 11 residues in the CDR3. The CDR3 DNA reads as TGTGCCAGCAGTGGCTTAGCGGGACCGTTCTTC. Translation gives CASSGLAGPFF.

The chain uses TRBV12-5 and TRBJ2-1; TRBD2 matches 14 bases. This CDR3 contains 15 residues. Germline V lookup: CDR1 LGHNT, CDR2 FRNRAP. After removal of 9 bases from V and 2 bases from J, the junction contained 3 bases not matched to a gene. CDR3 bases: TGTGCTAGCGGGACTAGCGGGGGTACCTACAATGAGCAGTTCTTC. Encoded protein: CASGTSGGTYNEQFF.

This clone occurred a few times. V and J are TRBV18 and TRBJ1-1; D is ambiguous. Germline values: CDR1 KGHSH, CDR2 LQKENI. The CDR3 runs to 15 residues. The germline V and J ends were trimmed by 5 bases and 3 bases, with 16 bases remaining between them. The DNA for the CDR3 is TGTGCCAGCTCAAAGGTCAGACTCGGGGACACTGAAGCTTTCTTT. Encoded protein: CASSKVRLGDTEAFF.

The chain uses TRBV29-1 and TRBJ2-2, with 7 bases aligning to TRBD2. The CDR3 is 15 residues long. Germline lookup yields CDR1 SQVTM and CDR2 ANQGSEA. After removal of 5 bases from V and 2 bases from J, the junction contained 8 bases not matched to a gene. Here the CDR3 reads CSVFGTSANTGELFF. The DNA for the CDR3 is TGCAGCGTTTTCGGTACTAGCGCTAACACCGGGGAGCTGTTTTTT.

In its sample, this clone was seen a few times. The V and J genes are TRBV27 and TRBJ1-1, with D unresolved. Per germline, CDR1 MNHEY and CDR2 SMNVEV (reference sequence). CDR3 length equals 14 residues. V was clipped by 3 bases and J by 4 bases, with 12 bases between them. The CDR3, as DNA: TGTGCCAGCAGTTTCGCGGGAATGGGCACTGAAGCTTTCTTT. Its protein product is CASSFAGMGTEAFF.

The CDR3 reads CASSSPGQGSYEQYF. Here the CDR3 DNA reads TGTGCCAGCAGTTCTCCGGGACAGGGGTCCTACGAGCAGTACTTC. The rearrangement uses TRBV27 and TRBJ2-7, with TRBD1 identical over 10 bases. The trim removed 4 bases at V and 1 base at J, leaving 4 bases unmatched. The CDR3 totals 15 residues. The germline gives CDR1 MNHEY, CDR2 SMNVEV (reference sequence).

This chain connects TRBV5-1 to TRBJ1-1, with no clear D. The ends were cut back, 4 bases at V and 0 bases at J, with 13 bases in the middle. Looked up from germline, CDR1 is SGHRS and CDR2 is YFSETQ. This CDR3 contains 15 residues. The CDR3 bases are TGCGCCAGCAGCGGTTTGTCTCCTATGAACACTGAAGCTTTCTTT. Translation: CASSGLSPMNTEAFF. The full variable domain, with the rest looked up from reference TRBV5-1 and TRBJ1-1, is KAGVTQTPRYLIKTRGQQVTLSCSPISGHRSVSWYQQTPGQGLQFLFEYFSETQRNKGNFPGRFSGRQFSNSRSEMNVSTLELGDSALYLCASSGLSPMNTEAFFGQGTRLTVV.

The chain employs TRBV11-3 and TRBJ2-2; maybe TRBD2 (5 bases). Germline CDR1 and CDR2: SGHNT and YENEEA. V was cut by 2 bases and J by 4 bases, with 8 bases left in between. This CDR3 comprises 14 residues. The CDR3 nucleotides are TGTGCCAGCAGCTTATCGGGGAGCACCGGGGAGCTGTTTTTT. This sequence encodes CASSLSGSTGELFF.

Here the CDR3 reads CASSPQVQHTGELFF. The CDR3 DNA sequence: TGCGCCAGCAGCCCCCAAGTACAGCACACCGGGGAGCTGTTTTTT. V and J are TRBV4-1 and TRBJ2-2; D remains unclear. The CDR3 is made up of 15 amino acids. The V and J ends lost 4 bases and 3 bases respectively, with 12 bases between them. Per the germline V gene, CDR1 is MGHRA and CDR2 is YSYEKL.

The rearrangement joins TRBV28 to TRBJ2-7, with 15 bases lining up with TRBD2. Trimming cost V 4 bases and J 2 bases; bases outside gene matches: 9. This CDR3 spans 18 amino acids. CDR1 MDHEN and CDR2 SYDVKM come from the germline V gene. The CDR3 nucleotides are TGTGCCAGCAGTTCGGAGGGACTAGCGGGAGGTAAACCCTACGAGCAGTACTTC. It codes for CASSSEGLAGGKPYEQYF.

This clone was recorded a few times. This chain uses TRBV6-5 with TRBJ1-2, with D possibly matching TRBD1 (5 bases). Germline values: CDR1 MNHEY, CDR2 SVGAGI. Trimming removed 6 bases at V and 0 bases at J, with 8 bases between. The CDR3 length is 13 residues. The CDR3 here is CASRRQSNYGYTF. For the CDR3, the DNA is TGTGCCAGCAGACGACAGTCTAACTATGGCTACACCTTC.

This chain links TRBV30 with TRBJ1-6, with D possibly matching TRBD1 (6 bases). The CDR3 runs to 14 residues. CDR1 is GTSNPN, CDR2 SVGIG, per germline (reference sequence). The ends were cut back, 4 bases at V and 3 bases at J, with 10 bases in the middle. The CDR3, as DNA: TGTGCCTGGACAGGGGACCTCTATAATTCACCCCTCCACTTT. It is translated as CAWTGDLYNSPLHF.

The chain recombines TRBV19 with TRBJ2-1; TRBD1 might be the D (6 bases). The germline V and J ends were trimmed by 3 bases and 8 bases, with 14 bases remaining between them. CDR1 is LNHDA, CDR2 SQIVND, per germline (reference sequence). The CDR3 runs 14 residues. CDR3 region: CASSINRVSYEQFF. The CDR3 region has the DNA TGTGCCAGTAGTATCAACAGGGTTAGCTATGAGCAGTTCTTC.